This T cell receptor (beta chain) derives from a study of post-analysis software for immune sequencing data (dated by TCRdb to the mid-2010s). Notes on the research overall: Recorded disease courses included relapsing-remitting, secondary progressive and progressive-relapsing multiple sclerosis, with some patients lacking subtype annotation. The patient repertoires were compared against around 11 previously published healthy control repertoires obtained from donors aged roughly 6 to 26 years. A subset of samples was prepared in parallel using single-end sample barcoding, then pooled and co-amplified after Illumina adapter ligation. The study at large found these results: Significantly lower normalized Chao1 diversity was found in multiple sclerosis patients than in controls, suggesting substantial peripheral T-cell clonal expansion. The multiple sclerosis patient group was slightly younger than the control group. When samples were clustered directly using the F measure, samples prepared in the same batch co-clustered strongly, which prompted a batch-effect correction. Significantly higher frequencies in patients than in controls were found for five or six TRBV segments, including TRBV5-6, TRBV5-1 and TRBV20-1.

Library preparation was by PCR. The reads were generated on an Illumina HiSeq 2500. To reduce PCR and sequencing biases, unique molecular identifiers were built into the TCR beta cDNA libraries. Every 1 to 10 million input T cells yielded approximately 500,000 cDNA molecules, meaning each molecule approximated one T cell. The patient libraries were prepared and sequenced with the same protocol used for the earlier healthy control dataset. Samples belonging to the same batch were prepared together, multiplexed and sequenced on a shared HiSeq lane. Per the authors' processing: MIGEC was used to process the raw barcoded reads, and molecular identifier groups with only a single read were discarded before consensus assembly and CDR3 extraction. VDJtools was used for post-analysis of the clonotype tables, and diversity was normalized by down-sampling every dataset to the size of the smallest sample. Repertoire overlap clustering matched CDR3 amino acid but not nucleotide sequences to correct batch-related cross-sample contamination. In-frame beta chains were kept once TCRdb had trimmed the public reads at Q25 with fastp and called clones with MiXCR. CDR3 protein duplicates are merged, each entry listing the most common genes and DNA. The V and J calls reflect TCRdb's pipeline rather than the authors' work. The table for this sample lists 750,000 to 900,000 distinct CDR3 sequences; around 46% of them were counted only once. The ten largest account for around 4.7% of the sample.

The trim is 2 bases for V and 4 bases for J, with a gap of 13 bases between the germline ends. CDR1 and CDR2, looked up from the germline V gene, are SQVTM and ANQGSEA. The CDR3 holds 14 amino acids from the cysteine to the phenylalanine. CDR3 DNA is the only sequence kept; it has 42 bases, read in frame from the first base. To demonstrate the VDJtools post-analysis software, the study profiled TCR beta repertoires from the peripheral blood of 10 to 15 young patients with multiple sclerosis. The patients with multiple sclerosis were children and adolescents between roughly 6 and 17 years of age. This clonotype was found a few times. Its antigen is not yet known. No base quality information exists; no much larger clone differs at one position.

Sequencing used blood. Recombination connected TRBV29-1 to TRBJ2-3, with TRBD1 perhaps the D gene, on 6 matching bases. This TCR was sampled from a girl between 5 and 17 years old with multiple sclerosis. CDR3 sequence: CSVERSGAPDTQYF. The nucleotide sequence is given as TGCAGCGTTGAAAGGTCAGGGGCCCCAGATACGCAGTATTTT.